The 20 T cell receptor beta chains presented below share a single source sample, sequenced in a study of beta chain features in type 1 diabetes. Overall study results and limits: Type 1 diabetes patients showed a moderate but significant shortening of TCRB CDR3s in all four CD4+ subsets.

Their antigens remain unidentified. Since all of the isolated RNA was reverse transcribed, expressed TCRB transcripts were what got sequenced. Clones were read by immunoSEQ multiplex PCR, and TCRdb kept only the in-frame ones, dropping some. The profile shows about 170,000 clones, 7.5% to 8.5% of them singletons. What was sequenced was central memory CD4+ T cells from blood. The receptors stem from a man in his late teens or twenties with type 1 diabetes.

This clone was recorded a few times. The chain combines TRBV18 with TRBJ1-3; no clear D. This CDR3 spans 13 amino acids. CDR1 is KGHSH and CDR2 is LQKENI in the germline V gene. V lost 0 bases to trimming and J lost 8 bases, with 8 bases between them. CDR3 in amino acids: CASSPPGRDTIYF. CDR3 coding DNA: TGTGCCAGCTCACCACCCGGCCGGGACACCATATATTTT.

This clone was detected ten times or more. This rearrangement joins TRBV27 to TRBJ1-4; D gene unclear. Trimming removed 6 bases at V and 5 bases at J, with 16 bases between. CDR1 and CDR2 (germline): MNHEY, SMNVEV (reference sequence). The CDR3 totals 15 residues. The CDR3 sequence: CASSPAGRENEKLFF. CDR3 coding DNA: TGTGCCAGCAGCCCAGCCGGGCGGGAGAATGAAAAACTGTTTTTT.

This clone was detected only a few times. In DNA form, the CDR3 reads TGTGCCAGCGCCCAAGGGGGCATTGCCTACGAGCAGTACTTC. It encodes CASAQGGIAYEQYF. This chain links TRBV28 with TRBJ2-7; 7 bases match TRBD1. CDR1 and CDR2 from the germline V gene are MDHEN and SYDVKM. The CDR3 covers 14 residues. J gave up 2 bases and V 8 bases, and 9 bases lay outside the gene matches.

The CDR3 sequence is CASSPQGMDTEAFF. Written as DNA, the CDR3 is TGTGCCAGCAGCCCCCAGGGCATGGACACTGAAGCTTTCTTT. The chain carries TRBV7-2 and TRBJ1-1, with D possibly being TRBD1 (5 bases). V was clipped by 5 bases and J by 3 bases, with 13 bases between them. CDR1 is SGHTA, CDR2 FQGNSA, per germline. The CDR3 extends over 14 amino acids.

This clone appeared a few times. The chain carries TRBV6-1 and TRBJ1-5, with D tentatively TRBD1 (5 bases). Germline V gives CDR1 MNHNS, CDR2 SASEGT. The CDR3 has 16 residues. The ends were cut back, 1 base at V and 2 bases at J, with 12 bases in the middle. CDR3 amino acids: CASSEGRGRGNQPQHF. In nucleotides, the CDR3 is TGTGCCAGCAGTGAAGGGAGGGGTAGGGGCAATCAGCCCCAGCATTTT.

There are a few counts of this clone. V is TRBV6-6 and J is TRBJ2-3; D may be TRBD1 (5 bases). Germline values: CDR1 MNHNY, CDR2 SVGAGI (reference sequence). There are 16 residues in the CDR3. V was trimmed by 2 bases and J by 2 bases, leaving 14 bases between them. CDR3 region: CASSYGDSYFTDTQYF. Written as DNA, the CDR3 is TGTGCCAGCAGTTACGGTGACAGCTACTTCACAGATACGCAGTATTTT.

CDR3 coding DNA: TGTGCCAGCAGCTTAGGGGGGGTGTCCGACACTGAAGCTTTCTTT. Translated: CASSLGGVSDTEAFF. The V and J genes are TRBV7-2 and TRBJ1-1, with TRBD1 as a possible D gene (5 bases). This CDR3 has 15 amino acids. Per germline, CDR1 SGHTA and CDR2 FQGNSA. Between the trimmed V and J ends, which lost 1 base and 3 bases, there was a span of 12 bases.

This clone was recorded a few times. The V and J genes are TRBV15 and TRBJ1-1, with D unclear. Germline V gives CDR1 LNHNV, CDR2 YYDKDF (reference sequence). There are 12 residues in the CDR3. Trimming removed 3 bases at V and 8 bases at J, with 10 bases between. This CDR3 reads CATSSAETEAFF. The CDR3 nucleotides read TGTGCCACCAGCAGTGCCGAGACAGAAGCTTTCTTT.

The sample holds a few counts of this clone. The chain recombines TRBV5-1 with TRBJ1-6, with D tentatively TRBD1 (6 bases). The V end was cut by 3 bases, the J end by 6 bases, with 10 bases between. This CDR3 has 14 amino acids. CDR1 is SGHRS and CDR2 is YFSETQ in the germline V gene. The CDR3 coding sequence is TGCGCCAGCAGCTCCGGACAGATTAATTCACCCCTCCACTTT. This encodes CASSSGQINSPLHF.

V is TRBV2 and J is TRBJ2-7; D remains ambiguous. V lost 7 bases, J lost 2 bases, and 9 bases lay in between. Looked up from germline, CDR1 is SNHLY and CDR2 is FYNNEI. The CDR3 is made up of 12 amino acids. The CDR3: CASKRITYEQYF. In nucleotides, the CDR3 is TGTGCCAGCAAGAGGATTACCTACGAGCAGTACTTC.

This clone was recorded a few times. This chain joins TRBV28 and TRBJ1-2; D not certain. Germline V CDR1 and CDR2: MDHEN, SYDVKM. Trimming cost V 3 bases and J 6 bases, with 5 bases left between them. CDR3 length: 11 residues. This CDR3 is CASSFTDGYTF. In DNA, the CDR3 is TGTGCCAGCAGTTTCACGGATGGCTACACCTTC.

This clone was seen only a few times. V gene TRBV11-3 combines with J gene TRBJ1-1, with 7 bases matching TRBD1. The CDR3 sequence is 14 residues long. CDR1 and CDR2 (germline): SGHNT, YENEEA. V lost 2 bases and J lost 5; bases outside the gene matches: 5. CDR3 residues: CASSLSGGRTEAFF. In DNA, the CDR3 is TGTGCCAGCAGCTTATCAGGGGGAAGGACTGAAGCTTTCTTT.

This chain links TRBV28 with TRBJ2-1, with 8 bases lining up with TRBD2. The CDR3 is 15 amino acids. The germline CDR1 and CDR2 sequences are MDHEN and SYDVKM. Unmatched junction bases numbered 8, after V lost 6 bases and J lost 4 bases. CDR3 DNA sequence: TGTGCCAGCAGCGCGGGGGGCCACGATTACAATGAGCAGTTCTTC. Translation: CASSAGGHDYNEQFF.

This clone came up a few times. CDR3 sequence reads: CASSYLTGTYGYTF. CDR3 nucleotide sequence: TGTGCCAGCAGTTACCTAACAGGGACCTATGGCTACACCTTC. The chain joins TRBV6-5 to TRBJ1-2; the D gene is possibly TRBD1 (6 bases). CDR3 length: 14 amino acids. Trimming took off 2 bases at V and 4 bases at J, with 11 bases between the two ends. The germline gives CDR1 MNHEY, CDR2 SVGAGI.

This clone was seen a handful of times. The J gene is TRBJ2-3, the V gene TRBV5-1; possible D gene TRBD1, 5 bases. V was shortened by 0 bases and J by 2 bases, with 7 bases between the two germline ends. Germline CDR1 SGHRS, CDR2 YFSETQ. The CDR3 is made up of 14 amino acids. The CDR3 sequence: CASSLAQDTDTQYF. CDR3 DNA: TGCGCCAGCAGCTTGGCACAGGACACAGATACGCAGTATTTT.

This clone occurred a few times. The chain couples TRBV10-3 to TRBJ1-5; D not resolved. With 8 bases removed from V and 6 bases from J, the gap between germline ends came to 14 bases. This CDR3 has 13 amino acids. Germline CDR1 is ENHRY and CDR2 is SYGVKD. The CDR3 DNA sequence: TGTGCCATCGGAGAGGTGGAGGGTCAGCCCCAGCATTTT. Amino acids: CAIGEVEGQPQHF.

The sample holds a few counts of this clone. V is TRBV5-6 and J is TRBJ2-5; TRBD2 matches 7 bases. The V gene end was trimmed by 4 bases and the J gene end by 1 base; junction bases not matched to a gene: 4. Germline values: CDR1 SGHDT, CDR2 YYEEEE. The CDR3 is 14 amino acids. CDR3 region: CASSPAGVQETQYF. The CDR3 nucleotides read TGTGCCAGCAGCCCCGCGGGGGTCCAAGAGACCCAGTACTTC.

The sample holds one count of this clone. The V gene is TRBV5-6, the J gene TRBJ2-2; 12 positions match TRBD1. CDR3 length: 16 amino acids. The V gene end was trimmed by 5 bases and the J gene end by 4 bases; junction bases not matched to a gene: 6. Germline lookup yields CDR1 SGHDT and CDR2 YYEEEE. CDR3 residues: CASRAGQGAVTGELFF. In DNA, the CDR3 is TGTGCCAGCAGGGCGGGACAGGGGGCGGTCACCGGGGAGCTGTTTTTT.

This chain uses TRBV4-3 with TRBJ1-6, with a tentative D call TRBD1 (5 bases). V was shortened by 0 bases and J by 7 bases, with 10 bases between the two germline ends. Germline values: CDR1 LGHNA, CDR2 YSLEER. This CDR3 region has 15 residues. CDR3 sequence reads: CASSQDWGSNSPLHF. The DNA of the CDR3 is TGCGCCAGCAGCCAAGACTGGGGCTCAAATTCACCCCTCCACTTT.

This clone has only a few counts. V usage is TRBV7-2 and J usage is TRBJ2-1, with TRBD2 matching 12 bases. Germline V gene data show CDR1 as SGHTA and CDR2 as FQGNSA. Unmatched junction bases numbered 3, after V lost 5 bases and J lost 4 bases. The CDR3 is made up of 15 amino acids. The CDR3 sequence: CASSALAGGYNEQFF. CDR3 nucleotides: TGTGCCAGCAGCGCACTAGCGGGGGGTTACAATGAGCAGTTCTTC.